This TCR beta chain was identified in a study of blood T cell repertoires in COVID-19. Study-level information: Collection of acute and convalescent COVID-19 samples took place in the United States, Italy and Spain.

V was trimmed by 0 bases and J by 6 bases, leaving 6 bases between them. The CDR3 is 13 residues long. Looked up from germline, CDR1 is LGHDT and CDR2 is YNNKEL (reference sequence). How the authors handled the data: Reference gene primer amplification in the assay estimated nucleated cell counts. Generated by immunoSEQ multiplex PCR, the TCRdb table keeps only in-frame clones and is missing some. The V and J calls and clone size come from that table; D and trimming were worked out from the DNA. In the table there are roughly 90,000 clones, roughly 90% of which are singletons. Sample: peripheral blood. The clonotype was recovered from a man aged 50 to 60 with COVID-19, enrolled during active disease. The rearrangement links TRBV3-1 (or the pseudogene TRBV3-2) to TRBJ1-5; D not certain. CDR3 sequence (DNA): TGTGCCAGCAGCCAAGATTTGAGTCAGCCCCAGCATTTT. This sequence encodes CASSQDLSQPQHF.